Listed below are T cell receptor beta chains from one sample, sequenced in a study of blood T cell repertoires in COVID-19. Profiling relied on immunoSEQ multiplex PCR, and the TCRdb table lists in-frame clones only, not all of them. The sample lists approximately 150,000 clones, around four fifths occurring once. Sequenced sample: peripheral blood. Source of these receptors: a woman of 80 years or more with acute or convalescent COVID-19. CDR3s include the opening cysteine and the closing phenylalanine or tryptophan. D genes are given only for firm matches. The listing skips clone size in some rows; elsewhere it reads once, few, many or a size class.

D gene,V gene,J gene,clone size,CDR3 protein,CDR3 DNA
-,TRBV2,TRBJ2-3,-,CASSAGASGTDTQYF,TGTGCCAGCAGTGCTGGGGCTAGTGGCACAGATACGCAGTATTTT
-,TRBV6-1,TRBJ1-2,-,CASSDVRGYGYTF,TGTGCCAGCAGTGACGTAAGGGGCTATGGCTACACCTTC
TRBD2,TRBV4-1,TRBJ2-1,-,CASSREGLSGSGYNEQFF,TGCGCCAGCAGCCGGGAGGGGTTATCAGGGTCGGGGTACAATGAGCAGTTCTTC
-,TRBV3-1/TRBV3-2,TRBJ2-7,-,CASSLQGGEQYF,TGTGCCAGCAGCCTCCAGGGGGGCGAGCAGTACTTC
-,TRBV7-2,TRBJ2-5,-,CASSPKETQYF,TGTGCCAGCAGCCCCAAAGAGACCCAGTACTTC
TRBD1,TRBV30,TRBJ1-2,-,CASYRGGYTF,TGTGCCTCATACAGGGGAGGCTACACCTTC
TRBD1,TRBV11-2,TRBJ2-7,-,CASSLGTGGPYEQYF,TGTGCCAGCAGCTTAGGAACAGGGGGACCCTACGAGCAGTACTTC
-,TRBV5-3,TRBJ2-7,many,CARSQHRGYEQYF,TGTGCCAGAAGCCAGCATCGGGGCTACGAGCAGTACTTC
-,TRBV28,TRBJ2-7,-,CASSLYRGGEQYF,TGTGCCAGCAGTTTATATCGGGGTGGCGAGCAGTACTTC
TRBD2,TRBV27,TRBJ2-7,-,CASRGQTSGSLPLYEQYF,TGTGCCAGCAGGGGGCAGACTAGCGGGAGTCTTCCCCTCTACGAGCAGTACTTC
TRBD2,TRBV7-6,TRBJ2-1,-,CASSWTSVKNNEQFF,TGTGCCAGCAGCTGGACTAGCGTAAAAAACAATGAGCAGTTCTTC
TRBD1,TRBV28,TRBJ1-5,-,CASSLSLTGLNQPQHF,TGTGCCAGCAGCCTTTCATTGACAGGGCTCAATCAGCCCCAGCATTTT
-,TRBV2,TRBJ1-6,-,CASSEGLRSSYNSPLHF,TGTGCCAGCAGTGAGGGACTCCGAAGCTCCTATAATTCACCCCTCCACTTT
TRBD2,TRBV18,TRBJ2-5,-,CASSPEYSGSSAQYF,TGTGCCAGCTCACCGGAATATAGCGGGAGTTCGGCCCAGTACTTC
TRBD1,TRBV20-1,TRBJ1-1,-,CSASLTGTGNTEAFF,TGCAGTGCAAGTTTAACCGGGACAGGGAACACTGAAGCTTTCTTT
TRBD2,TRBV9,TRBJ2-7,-,CASSPTTSGSGEQYF,TGTGCCAGCAGCCCCACGACTAGCGGGAGTGGCGAGCAGTACTTC
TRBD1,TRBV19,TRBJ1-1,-,CASSIQGGQGTAFF,TGTGCCAGTAGTATACAGGGAGGACAGGGGACAGCTTTCTTT
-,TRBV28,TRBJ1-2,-,CASSLFGPEGGYTF,TGTGCCAGCAGTTTATTTGGCCCGGAGGGTGGCTACACCTTC
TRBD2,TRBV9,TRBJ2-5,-,CASSLPLLAGVPETQYF,TGTGCCAGCAGCCTCCCACTTCTAGCGGGGGTTCCAGAGACCCAGTACTTC
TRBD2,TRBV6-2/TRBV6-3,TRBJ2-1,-,CASSYPFGLADEQFF,TGTGCCAGCAGTTACCCCTTCGGACTAGCTGATGAGCAGTTCTTC
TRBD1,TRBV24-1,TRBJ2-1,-,CATSDPTGGITNEQFF,TGTGCCACCAGTGATCCGACAGGGGGCATAACCAATGAGCAGTTCTTC
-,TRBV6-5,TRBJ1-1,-,CASMDRMDTEAFF,TGTGCCAGCATGGACAGAATGGACACTGAAGCTTTCTTT
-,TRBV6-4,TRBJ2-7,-,CASSAPQQGSDYEQYF,TGTGCCAGCAGTGCGCCCCAACAGGGTTCCGACTACGAGCAGTACTTC
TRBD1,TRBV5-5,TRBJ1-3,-,CASSTGTGLSGNTIYF,TGTGCCAGCAGCACCGGGACAGGGTTATCTGGAAACACCATATATTTT
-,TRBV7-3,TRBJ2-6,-,CASSLKGPGANVLTF,TGTGCCAGCAGCTTGAAGGGGCCCGGGGCCAACGTCCTGACTTTC
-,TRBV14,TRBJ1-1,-,CASSQLTGLTEAFF,TGTGCCAGCAGCCAATTGACAGGCCTCACTGAAGCTTTCTTT
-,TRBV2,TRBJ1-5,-,CASSVETASNQPQHF,TGTGCCAGCAGTGTGGAGACAGCGAGCAATCAGCCCCAGCATTTT
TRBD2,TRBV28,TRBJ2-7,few,CASTGGRAYEQYF,TGTGCCAGCACGGGCGGGAGGGCCTACGAGCAGTACTTC
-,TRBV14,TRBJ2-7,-,CASSQVGLQYF,TGTGCCAGCAGCCAAGTCGGGTTGCAGTACTTC
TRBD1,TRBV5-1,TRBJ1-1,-,CASSWDRGGTEAFF,TGCGCCAGCAGCTGGGACAGGGGAGGTACTGAAGCTTTCTTT
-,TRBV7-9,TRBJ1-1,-,CASSPAGWNTEAFF,TGTGCCAGCAGCCCGGCGGGTTGGAACACTGAAGCTTTCTTT
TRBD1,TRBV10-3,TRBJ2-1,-,CAISPRDSNYNEQFF,TGTGCCATCAGTCCCCGGGACAGCAACTACAATGAGCAGTTCTTC
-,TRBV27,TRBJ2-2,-,CASSFVSGELFF,TGTGCCAGCAGTTTCGTCTCCGGGGAGCTGTTTTTT
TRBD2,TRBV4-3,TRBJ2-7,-,CASSVTSGGHYEQYF,TGCGCCAGCAGCGTCACTAGCGGGGGTCACTACGAGCAGTACTTC
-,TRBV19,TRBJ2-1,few,CASSGTLYNEQFF,TGTGCCAGTAGCGGGACACTTTACAATGAGCAGTTCTTC
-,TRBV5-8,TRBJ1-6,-,CASSFLPRDNSPLHF,TGTGCCAGCAGCTTTCTGCCCCGAGATAATTCACCCCTCCACTTT
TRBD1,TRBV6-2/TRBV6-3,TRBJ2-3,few,CASSYRGGPADTQYF,TGTGCCAGCAGTTACCGAGGGGGCCCCGCAGATACGCAGTATTTT
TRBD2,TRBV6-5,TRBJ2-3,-,CASSSGLATDTQYF,TGTGCCAGCAGTTCGGGACTAGCCACAGATACGCAGTATTTT
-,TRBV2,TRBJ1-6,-,CASSDREGNSPLHF,TGTGCCAGCAGTGACAGGGAGGGCAATTCACCCCTCCACTTT
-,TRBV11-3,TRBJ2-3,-,CASSPNRRGQPLYF,TGTGCCAGCAGCCCTAACCGCCGCGGCCAACCGCTATATTTT
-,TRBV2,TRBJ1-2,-,CASSSRRLLTRSDGYTF,TGTGCCAGCAGTTCACGGCGGCTCCTCACCAGATCGGATGGCTACACCTTC
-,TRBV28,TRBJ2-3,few,CASSKDWTDTQYF,TGTGCCAGCAGCAAGGACTGGACAGATACGCAGTATTTT
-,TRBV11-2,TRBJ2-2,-,CASSLESGNTGELFF,TGTGCCAGCAGCTTAGAAAGCGGGAACACCGGGGAGCTGTTTTTT
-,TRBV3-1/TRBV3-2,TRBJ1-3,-,CASSQDGASGNTIYF,TGTGCCAGCAGCCAAGACGGAGCCTCTGGAAACACCATATATTTT
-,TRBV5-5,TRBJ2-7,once,CASSSSPGSYEQYF,TGTGCCAGCAGCTCCTCGCCTGGGAGTTACGAGCAGTACTTC
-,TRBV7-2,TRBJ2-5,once,CASSPTVGEETQYF,TGTGCCAGCAGCCCAACCGTGGGAGAAGAGACCCAGTACTTC
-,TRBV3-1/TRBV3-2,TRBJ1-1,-,CASSQDRPTGTEAFF,TGTGCCAGCAGCCAGGATCGGCCTACGGGGACTGAAGCTTTCTTT
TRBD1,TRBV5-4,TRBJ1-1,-,CASSLVSGDSEAFF,TGTGCCAGCAGCTTGGTTTCAGGGGACAGTGAAGCTTTCTTT
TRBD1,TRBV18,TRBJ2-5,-,CASSPLVRGPKETQYF,TGTGCCAGCTCCCCCTTAGTCAGGGGGCCGAAAGAGACCCAGTACTTC
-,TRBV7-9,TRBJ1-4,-,CASSAAAGVEKLFF,TGTGCCAGCAGCGCGGCAGCAGGGGTTGAAAAACTGTTTTTT
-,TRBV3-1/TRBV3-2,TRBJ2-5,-,CASSRLLVWETQYF,TGTGCCAGCAGCCGCTTACTAGTTTGGGAGACCCAGTACTTC
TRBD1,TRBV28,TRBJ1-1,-,CASRGQPMNTEAFF,TGTGCCAGCAGGGGACAGCCGATGAACACTGAAGCTTTCTTT